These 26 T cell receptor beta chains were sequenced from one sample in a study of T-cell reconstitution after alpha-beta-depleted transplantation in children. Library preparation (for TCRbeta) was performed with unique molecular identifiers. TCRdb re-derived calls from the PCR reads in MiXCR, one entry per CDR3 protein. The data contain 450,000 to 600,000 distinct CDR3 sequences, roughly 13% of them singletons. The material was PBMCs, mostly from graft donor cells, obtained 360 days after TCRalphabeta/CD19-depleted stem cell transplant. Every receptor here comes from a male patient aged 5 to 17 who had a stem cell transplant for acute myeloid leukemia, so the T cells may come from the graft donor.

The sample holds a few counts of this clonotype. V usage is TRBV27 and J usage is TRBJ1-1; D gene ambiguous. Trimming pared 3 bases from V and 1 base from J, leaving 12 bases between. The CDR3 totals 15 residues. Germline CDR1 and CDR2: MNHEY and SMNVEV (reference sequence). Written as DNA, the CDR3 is TGTGCCAGCAGTTTGGGCCTAAGCCCGAACACTGAAGCTTTCTTT. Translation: CASSLGLSPNTEAFF.

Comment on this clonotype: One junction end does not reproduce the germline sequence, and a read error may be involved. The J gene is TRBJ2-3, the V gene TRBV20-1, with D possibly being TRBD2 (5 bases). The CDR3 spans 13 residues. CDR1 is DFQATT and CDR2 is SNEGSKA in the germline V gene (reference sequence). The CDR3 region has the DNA TGCAGTCGGAGGAGCGGTAGCACACATACGCAGTATTTT. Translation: CSRRSGSTHTQYF.

The CDR3, as DNA: TGCGCCAGCAGACGAGGACCCGCGAGCTCTGGGGCCAACGTCCTGACTTTC. This gives the protein CASRRGPASSGANVLTF. This chain connects TRBV5-1 to TRBJ2-6, with unresolved D. Deletions cut 5 bases from V and 0 bases from J, with 15 bases between. Germline V gene data show CDR1 as SGHRS and CDR2 as YFSETQ. This CDR3 contains 17 residues.

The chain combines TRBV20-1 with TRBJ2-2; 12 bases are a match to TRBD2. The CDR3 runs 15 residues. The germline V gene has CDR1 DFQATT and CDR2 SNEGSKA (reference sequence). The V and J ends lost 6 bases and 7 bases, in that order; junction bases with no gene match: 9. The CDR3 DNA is TGCAGTGCCTTCGGACTAGCGGGGCCGGACGGGGAGCTGTTTTTT. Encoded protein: CSAFGLAGPDGELFF.

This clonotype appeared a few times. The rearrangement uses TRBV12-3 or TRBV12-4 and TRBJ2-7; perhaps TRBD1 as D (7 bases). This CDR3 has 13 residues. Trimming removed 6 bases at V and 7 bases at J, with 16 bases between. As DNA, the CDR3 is TGTGCCAGCAGATCGGGCAGGGGGGAAGAGCAGTACTTC. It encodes CASRSGRGEEQYF.

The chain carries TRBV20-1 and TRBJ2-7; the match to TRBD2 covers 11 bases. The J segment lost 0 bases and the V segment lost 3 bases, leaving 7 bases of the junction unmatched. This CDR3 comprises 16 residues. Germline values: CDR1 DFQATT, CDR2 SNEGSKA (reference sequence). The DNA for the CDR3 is TGCAGTGCTAGCCCCGGACTAGCGGGTAGCTCCTACGAGCAGTACTTC. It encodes CSASPGLAGSSYEQYF.

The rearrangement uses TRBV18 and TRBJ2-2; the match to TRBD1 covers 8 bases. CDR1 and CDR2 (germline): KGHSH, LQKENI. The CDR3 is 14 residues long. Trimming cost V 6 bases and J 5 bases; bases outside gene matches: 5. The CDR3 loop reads CASSRQGATGELFF. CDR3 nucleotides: TGTGCCAGCTCCAGGCAGGGGGCGACCGGGGAGCTGTTTTTT.

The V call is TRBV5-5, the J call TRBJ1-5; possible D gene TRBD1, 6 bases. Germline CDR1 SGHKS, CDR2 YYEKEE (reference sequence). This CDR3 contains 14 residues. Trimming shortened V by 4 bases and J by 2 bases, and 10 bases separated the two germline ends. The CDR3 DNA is TGTGCCAGCAGCATCTCAGGGGGCAATCAGCCCCAGCATTTT. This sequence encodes CASSISGGNQPQHF.

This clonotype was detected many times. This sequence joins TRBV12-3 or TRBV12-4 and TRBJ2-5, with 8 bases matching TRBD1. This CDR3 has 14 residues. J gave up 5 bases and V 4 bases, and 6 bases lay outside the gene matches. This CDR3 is CASSSPTGAETQYF. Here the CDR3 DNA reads TGTGCCAGCAGTTCCCCGACAGGGGCGGAGACCCAGTACTTC.

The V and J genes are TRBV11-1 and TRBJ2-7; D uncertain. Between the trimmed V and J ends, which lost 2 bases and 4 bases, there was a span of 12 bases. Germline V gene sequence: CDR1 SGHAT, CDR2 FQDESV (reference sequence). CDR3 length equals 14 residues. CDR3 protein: CASSLSPSEYEQYF. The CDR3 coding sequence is TGTGCCAGCAGCTTATCCCCCTCCGAATACGAGCAGTACTTC.

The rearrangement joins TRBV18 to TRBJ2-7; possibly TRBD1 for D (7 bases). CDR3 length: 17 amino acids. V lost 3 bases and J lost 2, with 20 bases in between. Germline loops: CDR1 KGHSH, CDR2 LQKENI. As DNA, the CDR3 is TGTGCCAGCTCACCCCTCCGACAGGGTGCGGGGACCTACGAGCAGTACTTC. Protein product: CASSPLRQGAGTYEQYF.

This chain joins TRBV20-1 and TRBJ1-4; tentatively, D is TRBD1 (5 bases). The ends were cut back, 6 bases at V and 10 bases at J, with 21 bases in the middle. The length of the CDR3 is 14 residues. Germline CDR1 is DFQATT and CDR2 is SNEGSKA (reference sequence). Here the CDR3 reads CSATLGTPPGKLFF. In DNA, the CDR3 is TGCAGTGCAACTCTCGGGACGCCACCTGGAAAACTGTTTTTT.

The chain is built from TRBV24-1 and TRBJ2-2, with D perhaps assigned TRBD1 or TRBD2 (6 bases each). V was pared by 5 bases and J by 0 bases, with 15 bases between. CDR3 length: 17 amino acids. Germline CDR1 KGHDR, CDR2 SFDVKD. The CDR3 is CATSALGGAANTGELFF. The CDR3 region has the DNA TGTGCCACCAGTGCCCTGGGGGGCGCCGCGAACACCGGGGAGCTGTTTTTT.

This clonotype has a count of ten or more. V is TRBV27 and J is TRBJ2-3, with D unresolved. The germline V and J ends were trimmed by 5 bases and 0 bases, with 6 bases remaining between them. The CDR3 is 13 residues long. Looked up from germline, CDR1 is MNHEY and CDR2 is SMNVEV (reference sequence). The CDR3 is CASSDPSTDTQYF. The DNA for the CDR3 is TGTGCCAGCAGTGATCCTAGCACAGATACGCAGTATTTT.

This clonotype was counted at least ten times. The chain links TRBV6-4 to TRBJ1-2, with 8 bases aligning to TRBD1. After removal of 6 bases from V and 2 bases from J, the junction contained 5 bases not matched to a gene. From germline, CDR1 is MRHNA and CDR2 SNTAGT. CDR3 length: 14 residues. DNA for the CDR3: TGTGCCAGCAGCCCGACAGGGGCGAACTATGGCTACACCTTC. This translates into CASSPTGANYGYTF.

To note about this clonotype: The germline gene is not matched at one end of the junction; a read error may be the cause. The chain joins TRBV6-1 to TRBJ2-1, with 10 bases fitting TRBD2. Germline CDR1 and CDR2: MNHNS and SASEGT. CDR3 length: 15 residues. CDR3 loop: CASREAGGPHNEQFF. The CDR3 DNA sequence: TGTGCCAGCAGAGAAGCGGGAGGGCCACACAATGAGCAGTTCTTC.

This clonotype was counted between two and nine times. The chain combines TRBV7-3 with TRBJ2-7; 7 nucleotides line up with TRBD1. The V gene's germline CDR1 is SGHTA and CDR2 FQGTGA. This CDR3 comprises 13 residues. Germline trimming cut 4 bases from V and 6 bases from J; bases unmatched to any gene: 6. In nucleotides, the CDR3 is TGTGCCAGCAGCTCACTAGGGGGCCCCGAGCAGTACTTC. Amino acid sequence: CASSSLGGPEQYF.

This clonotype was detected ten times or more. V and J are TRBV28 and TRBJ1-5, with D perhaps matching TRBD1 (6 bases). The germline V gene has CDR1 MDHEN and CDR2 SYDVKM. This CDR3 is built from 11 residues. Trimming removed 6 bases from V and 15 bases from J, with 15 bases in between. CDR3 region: CASRLGGSVHF. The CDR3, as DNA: TGTGCCAGCAGATTAGGGGGATCAGTGCATTTT.

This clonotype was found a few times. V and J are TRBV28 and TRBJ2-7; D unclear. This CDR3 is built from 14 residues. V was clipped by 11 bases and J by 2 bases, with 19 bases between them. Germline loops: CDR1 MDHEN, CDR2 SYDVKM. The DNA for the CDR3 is TGTGCCGTGGGCCCCCGGCGGCAGCCCTACGAGCAGTACTTC. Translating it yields CAVGPRRQPYEQYF.

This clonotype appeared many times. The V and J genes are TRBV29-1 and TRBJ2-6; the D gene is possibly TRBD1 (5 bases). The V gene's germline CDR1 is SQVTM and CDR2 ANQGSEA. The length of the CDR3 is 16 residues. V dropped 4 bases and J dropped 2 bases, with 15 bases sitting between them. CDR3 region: CSVVGLGQTGANVLTF. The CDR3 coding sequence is TGCAGCGTTGTTGGCTTGGGGCAAACTGGGGCCAACGTCCTGACTTTC.

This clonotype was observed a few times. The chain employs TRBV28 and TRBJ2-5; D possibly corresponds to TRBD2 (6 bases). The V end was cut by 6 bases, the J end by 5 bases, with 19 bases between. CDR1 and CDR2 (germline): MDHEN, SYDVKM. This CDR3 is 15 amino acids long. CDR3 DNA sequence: TGTGCCAGCAGATCGGGACTGGACGGCCGGGAGACCCAGTACTTC. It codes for CASRSGLDGRETQYF. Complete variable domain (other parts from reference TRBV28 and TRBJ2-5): DVKVTQSSRYLVKRTGEKVFLECVQDMDHENMFWYRQDPGLGLRLIYFSYDVKMKEKGDIPEGYSVSREKKERFSLILESASTNQTSMYLCASRSGLDGRETQYFGPGTRLLVL.

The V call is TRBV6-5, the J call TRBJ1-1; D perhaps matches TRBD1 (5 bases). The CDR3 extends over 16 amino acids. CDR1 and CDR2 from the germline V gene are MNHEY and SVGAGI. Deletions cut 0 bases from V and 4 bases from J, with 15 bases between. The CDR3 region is CASSYSVQGPTTEAFF. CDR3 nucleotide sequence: TGTGCCAGCAGTTACTCGGTTCAGGGCCCGACCACTGAAGCTTTCTTT.

CDR3 amino acids: CASSQLAGGKAGELFF. The CDR3 DNA reads as TGTGCCAGCAGCCAACTAGCGGGGGGGAAGGCCGGGGAGCTGTTTTTT. V and J are TRBV6-1 and TRBJ2-2; 13 bases fit TRBD2. The CDR3 extends over 16 amino acids. Germline lookup yields CDR1 MNHNS and CDR2 SASEGT. The V segment lost 6 bases and the J segment 6 bases; nucleotides outside the gene matches: 7.

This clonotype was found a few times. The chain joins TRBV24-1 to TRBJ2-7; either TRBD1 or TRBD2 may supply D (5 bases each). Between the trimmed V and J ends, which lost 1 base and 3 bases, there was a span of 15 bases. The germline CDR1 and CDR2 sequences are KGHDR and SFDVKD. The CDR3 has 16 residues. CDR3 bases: TGTGCCACCAGTGATTTTACGGGATCAGGGAGCTACGAGCAGTACTTC. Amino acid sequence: CATSDFTGSGSYEQYF.

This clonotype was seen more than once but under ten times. The CDR3 DNA reads as TGTGCCAGCAGCGGGATTGGAGCGGGAGCTTTGACCGGGGAGCTGTTTTTT. Translating gives CASSGIGAGALTGELFF. The chain joins TRBV9 to TRBJ2-2, with 8 bases aligning to TRBD2. The CDR3 spans 17 residues. Looked up from germline, CDR1 is SGDLS and CDR2 is YYNGEE. Trimming took 3 bases from V and 5 from J; bases not matched to a gene: 12.

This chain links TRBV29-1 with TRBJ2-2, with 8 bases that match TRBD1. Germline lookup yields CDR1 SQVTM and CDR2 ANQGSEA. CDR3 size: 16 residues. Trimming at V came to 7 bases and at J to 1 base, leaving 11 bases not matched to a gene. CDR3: CSAYYRDRRNTGELFF. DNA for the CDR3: TGCAGCGCGTACTACCGGGACAGGAGGAACACCGGGGAGCTGTTTTTT.